This T cell receptor beta chain originates from a study of T cell responses to AZD1222 COVID-19 vaccine. Only in-frame clones appear in the TCRdb table, and some are missing; sequencing was by immunoSEQ multiplex PCR. The sample includes 100,000 to 150,000 clones, 91% seen only once; the top ten take 2.8%. General study results and limits: Repertoire sampling was restricted to post-peak T cell response timepoints. Recipients of two AZD1222 doses showed rising Spike-specific TCR breadth and depth. Donors were chiefly white British, with a greater number of females, and clonal diversity was perhaps underestimated. Seropositive status at baseline applied to only five to seven AZD1222 recipients.

The CDR3 loop spans 16 amino acids. Germline lookup yields CDR1 SGDLS and CDR2 YYNGEE. V shed 0 bases and J shed 5 bases, with 18 bases lying between them. This clone was counted once. What it recognizes is unknown. The sequencing used peripheral blood, collected on day 0 of AZD1222 vaccination. The chain recombines TRBV9 with TRBJ2-7; D is ambiguous. This clonotype originated in an adult in good health. The CDR3 here is CASSVGRTAVVHEQYF. The CDR3, as DNA: TGTGCCAGCAGCGTAGGACGGACGGCCGTTGTGCACGAGCAGTACTTC.